These T cell receptor beta chains were read from a single sample in a study of blood T cell repertoires in COVID-19. Method: immunoSEQ multiplex PCR; TCRdb's copy keeps in-frame clones and lacks some. Of around 250,000 clones in the sample, 86% were seen once. The material sequenced was peripheral blood. Receptor source: a man aged 55-75 years with acute or convalescent COVID-19. Each CDR3 is given without its conserved first and last residue. The order of the fields is CDR3 length, V gene, CDR3 protein.

11 | TRBV7-3 | ASSSSVNTEAF
15 | TRBV7-3 | ASSPTLIAGGHDTQY
13 | TRBV4-3 | ASSPRSDWNTEAF
9 | TRBV30 | AGTRDNEQF
12 | TRBV19 | ASSGGLNTGELF
13 | TRBV27 | ASSLSTGVDSPLH
10 | TRBV30 | AWGTFNQPQH
11 | TRBV7-9 | ASSWGQATEAF
12 | TRBV7-3 | ASSLVGDGTEAF
13 | TRBV15 | ATSVARGLGGEQF
13 | TRBV13 | ASSSGNGQVYGYT
14 | TRBV10-3 | AIRGQGGNGNTEAF
12 | TRBV27 | ASRTGQSNSPLH
12 | TRBV27 | ASSPRVGTYEQY
13 | TRBV7-2 | ASSQDSLTSRGYT
12 | TRBV4-2 | ASSQPATNEKLF
11 | TRBV14 | ASSLRGLYEQY
11 | TRBV28 | ASGLAGTGELF
12 | TRBV27 | ASSSLSRSYEQY
12 | TRBV5-1 | ASSSSDTNTEAF
13 | TRBV18 | ASSLPGQPTYEQY
12 | TRBV7-6 | ASSSTDNSYEQY
10 | TRBV29-1 | SVWTGGETQY
13 | TRBV27 | ASSPTQGRAYEQY
12 | TRBV7-9 | ASSPGTGRNTQY
14 | TRBV15 | ATSRDRLAMRNEQY
15 | TRBV6-2/TRBV6-3 | ASSQNRDRGLHEKLF
12 | TRBV19 | ASMTSGRTDTQY
11 | TRBV7-3 | ASSLGPINEQF
13 | TRBV7-2 | ASSSDRLGSYEQY
9 | TRBV20-1 | SAQGQTAYT
15 | TRBV27 | ASSLSGRSSSGNTIY
13 | TRBV5-1 | ASSLVDGANYGYT
14 | TRBV19 | ASSIDGQYSNQPQH
13 | TRBV7-3 | ASSSGLAAQETQY
11 | TRBV7-9 | ASSLIAGDEQF
12 | TRBV28 | ASRSLGRNEKLF
15 | TRBV11-3 | ASSISGRGSTGNTIY
11 | TRBV29-1 | SAGPSGTDTQY
10 | TRBV6-2/TRBV6-3 | ASSYRGYGYT
12 | TRBV29-1 | SVERTDGTYEQY
16 | TRBV6-1 | ASSVQGSDLPLNTEAF
12 | TRBV19 | ASSHWRRVHEQY
12 | TRBV6-5 | ASTRQGGNQPQH
13 | TRBV25-1 | ASSPQGLLSYEQY
12 | TRBV28 | ASRSSGRGYEQY
10 | TRBV18 | ASSRLRETQY
12 | TRBV6-6 | ASSPDSSGNTIY
13 | TRBV7-3 | ASSSGIGVHNEQF
13 | TRBV28 | ASRPGREKTYEQY
15 | TRBV7-3 | ASSLIPTGTGDRGYT
13 | TRBV7-9 | ASSLRGQSIETQY
9 | TRBV20-1 | SARRTDEAF
11 | TRBV27 | ASSFSANYGYT
13 | TRBV30 | AWSGGGVSNQPQH